This passage covers 17 T cell receptor beta chains from one sample sequenced in a study of blood T cell repertoires in COVID-19. Repertoires were generated with immunoSEQ multiplex PCR, while TCRdb's copy carries only in-frame clones and drops some. The data show approximately 150,000 clones, around 82% seen once. What was sequenced was PBMCs or T cells enriched from blood (not recorded which). The receptor set was obtained from a man aged 60 to 69 who had recovered from COVID-19.

The genes are TRBV5-1 and TRBJ2-2; weak D call: TRBD1 (5 bases). Trimming pared 0 bases from V and 7 bases from J, leaving 10 bases between. The germline gives CDR1 SGHRS, CDR2 YFSETQ. CDR3 size: 14 residues. CDR3 residues: CASSLVTVGGELFF. The CDR3 DNA follows: TGCGCCAGCAGCTTGGTGACAGTAGGCGGGGAGCTGTTTTTT.

The chain couples TRBV5-6 to TRBJ1-5; 9 nucleotides match TRBD1. The CDR3 is 16 residues long. Germline V gene lookup returns CDR1 SGHDT and CDR2 YYEEEE. Germline trimming cut 3 bases from V and 2 bases from J; bases unmatched to any gene: 6. In nucleotides, the CDR3 is TGTGCCAGCAGCTCCGGACAGGGGAGGGGCAATCAGCCCCAGCATTTT. This sequence encodes CASSSGQGRGNQPQHF. Combining the CDR3 with reference TRBV5-6 and TRBJ1-5 gives the whole variable domain DAGVTQSPTHLIKTRGQQVTLRCSPKSGHDTVSWYQQALGQGPQFIFQYYEEEERQRGNFPDRFSGHQFPNYSSELNVNALLLGDSALYLCASSSGQGRGNQPQHFGDGTRLSIL.

This clone occurred a few times. V and J are TRBV27 and TRBJ1-5, with a weak D call TRBD1 (5 bases). V lost 6 bases to trimming and J lost 2 bases, with 5 bases between them. The germline CDR1 and CDR2 sequences are MNHEY and SMNVEV (reference sequence). The CDR3 runs to 12 residues. The CDR3 loop reads CASRQGNQPQHF. CDR3 coding DNA: TGTGCCAGCAGACAGGGCAATCAGCCCCAGCATTTT.

The chain recombines TRBV20-1 with TRBJ2-1; 8 nucleotides match TRBD1. V lost 3 bases and J lost 9; bases outside the gene matches: 13. This CDR3 region has 15 residues. Germline values: CDR1 DFQATT, CDR2 SNEGSKA (reference sequence). The CDR3 DNA follows: TGCAGTGCTAGTAGGCCAGGGGGCGCTTCTGGTGAGCAGTTCTTC. It codes for CSASRPGGASGEQFF.

The chain uses TRBV5-1 and TRBJ1-4; a weak D match, TRBD1 (6 bases). The CDR3 is made up of 16 amino acids. Germline CDR1 SGHRS, CDR2 YFSETQ. V was shortened by 4 bases and J by 1 base, with 14 bases between the two germline ends. The CDR3 sequence is CASSAGDFETNEKLFF. Here the CDR3 DNA reads TGCGCCAGCAGCGCAGGGGATTTTGAAACTAATGAAAAACTGTTTTTT.

J is TRBJ2-7 and V is TRBV18; D may be TRBD2 (6 bases). CDR1 KGHSH and CDR2 LQKENI come from the germline V gene. The CDR3 is 14 amino acids. Trimming cost V 0 bases and J 1 base, with 7 bases left between them. CDR3 bases: TGTGCCAGCTCACCACCGGCGGGGTCCTACGAGCAGTACTTC. Translated, it gives CASSPPAGSYEQYF.

The chain combines TRBV27 with TRBJ1-6; the match to TRBD1 covers 9 bases. Germline-derived CDR1 and CDR2 are MNHEY and SMNVEV (reference sequence). J was trimmed by 7 bases and V by 5 bases; bases with no gene match: 6. The CDR3 totals 15 residues. The CDR3 DNA follows: TGTGCCAGCAGTCTCACAGGGGGCCGGAATTCACCCCTCCACTTT. Its protein is CASSLTGGRNSPLHF.

The J gene is TRBJ1-4, the V gene TRBV28; D ambiguous. CDR1 is MDHEN and CDR2 is SYDVKM in the germline V gene. The V gene lost 6 bases and the J gene lost 4 bases, with 12 bases spanning the gap. The CDR3 is 14 amino acids. This CDR3 is CASSEDTVNEKLFF. The DNA of the CDR3 is TGTGCCAGCAGCGAAGACACGGTTAATGAAAAACTGTTTTTT.

In this sample, this clone turned up a few times. The rearrangement links TRBV28 to TRBJ1-5; D is uncertain. Germline V gene sequence: CDR1 MDHEN, CDR2 SYDVKM. The V end lost 3 bases, the J end lost 8 bases, and 14 bases lay between the germline ends. This CDR3 has 14 residues. The chain's CDR3 is CASSFPFVSEPQHF. As DNA, the CDR3 is TGTGCCAGCAGTTTCCCCTTTGTGTCGGAGCCCCAGCATTTT.

The chain combines TRBV18 with TRBJ2-2; 7 bases match TRBD1. The CDR3 has 18 amino acids. V shed 3 bases and J 0 bases; nucleotides not matched to a gene: 10. Germline-derived CDR1 and CDR2 are KGHSH and LQKENI. The CDR3, as DNA: TGTGCCAGCTCACCTCTCAGAAGGGACAGTACGAACACCGGGGAGCTGTTTTTT. This encodes CASSPLRRDSTNTGELFF.

The J gene is TRBJ1-4, the V gene TRBV20-1; no clear D. This CDR3 is built from 14 residues. The ends were cut back, 3 bases at V and 1 base at J, with 9 bases in the middle. Germline assignment: CDR1 DFQATT and CDR2 SNEGSKA (reference sequence). In DNA, the CDR3 is TGCAGTGCTAGTCCTTCCGGAACTAATGAAAAACTGTTTTTT. It translates to CSASPSGTNEKLFF.

This chain connects TRBV11-1 to TRBJ2-3, with TRBD2 as a possible D gene (5 bases). This CDR3 region has 16 residues. Between the trimmed V and J ends, which lost 5 bases and 2 bases, there was a span of 17 bases. CDR1 SGHAT and CDR2 FQDESV come from the germline V gene (reference sequence). CDR3 loop: CASSPRWTELTDTQYF. The DNA of the CDR3 is TGTGCCAGCAGCCCCCGTTGGACTGAACTCACAGATACGCAGTATTTT.

This CDR3 is CASSLGGGHPGELFF. CDR3 bases: TGTGCCAGCAGCTTGGGCGGGGGGCATCCCGGGGAGCTGTTTTTT. The chain couples TRBV7-9 to TRBJ2-2; 8 nucleotides align to TRBD2. The CDR3 length is 15 residues. Trimming cost V 3 bases and J 6 bases; bases outside gene matches: 6. Per germline, CDR1 SEHNR and CDR2 FQNEAQ (reference sequence).

This clone came up once. The chain couples TRBV7-9 to TRBJ2-3; TRBD1 might be the D (6 bases). Germline values: CDR1 SEHNR, CDR2 FQNEAQ (reference sequence). V lost 5 bases to trimming and J lost 0 bases, with 12 bases between them. The CDR3 loop spans 15 amino acids. CDR3 DNA sequence: TGTGCCAGCAGCCTCACAGGGTTTAGCACAGATACGCAGTATTTT. Amino acids: CASSLTGFSTDTQYF.

The V call is TRBV6-5, the J call TRBJ1-5; a possible D gene is TRBD1 (5 bases). This CDR3 spans 13 amino acids. The V gene lost 6 bases and the J gene lost 6 bases, with 12 bases spanning the gap. The germline gives CDR1 MNHEY, CDR2 SVGAGI. CDR3 residues: CASSTHRGQPQHF. CDR3 bases: TGTGCCAGCAGCACACATAGGGGTCAGCCCCAGCATTTT.

This clone occurred a few times. Here the CDR3 reads CASSSDVGGNYGYTF. The CDR3 bases are TGCGCCAGCAGCTCCGATGTAGGGGGCAACTATGGCTACACCTTC. This chain joins TRBV5-1 and TRBJ1-2; 7 nucleotides align to TRBD1. V trimming: 3 bases; J trimming: 2 bases; junction bases outside the gene matches: 7. The CDR3 extends over 15 amino acids. CDR1 SGHRS and CDR2 YFSETQ come from the germline V gene.

This clone was recorded only once. The chain is built from TRBV18 and TRBJ1-2, with TRBD1 as a possible D gene (6 bases). The germline V and J ends were trimmed by 3 bases and 4 bases, with 12 bases remaining between them. The CDR3 runs 14 residues. Per the germline V gene, CDR1 is KGHSH and CDR2 is LQKENI. The CDR3 nucleotides read TGTGCCAGCTCACCGGGTATACAGGGCTATGGCTACACCTTC. Amino acids: CASSPGIQGYGYTF.